These T cell receptor beta chains were read from a single sample in a study of cytomegalovirus exposure and HLA in healthy donors. Produced via immunoSEQ multiplex PCR; TCRdb's table is partial and in-frame only. The table lists more than 90,000 clones, around 74% of them singletons. The sample taken for sequencing was PBMCs. Source of these receptors: a middle-aged woman in good health and CMV-seronegative. Both conserved end residues are part of each CDR3. Each record gives: V gene, clone size, J gene, D gene, CDR3 DNA, CDR3 protein. A D gene is named only where the DNA matches it firmly. Size is stated for part of the rows, as once, few or many counts, or as a class when the clone is expanded.

TRBV27	-	TRBJ1-2	-	TGTGCCAGCAGTTTATCAGCAATCTATGGCTACACCTTC	CASSLSAIYGYTF
TRBV9	once	TRBJ1-1	TRBD1	TGTGCCAGCAGCCTCCGGGACAGGGGGCTTGACACTGAAGCTTTCTTT	CASSLRDRGLDTEAFF
TRBV30	-	TRBJ2-2	TRBD2	TGTGCCTGGAGTAGCGGGAGTTCCGGGGAGCTGTTTTTT	CAWSSGSSGELFF
TRBV29-1	few	TRBJ2-1	-	TGCAGCGTTGGGCAGGCCGGCTACAATGAGCAGTTCTTC	CSVGQAGYNEQFF
TRBV11-1	-	TRBJ2-1	-	TGTGCCAGCCGGGACTCTAACAATGAGCAGTTCTTC	CASRDSNNEQFF
TRBV19	-	TRBJ2-5	TRBD1	TGTGCCAGTAGTATAGGGGAGCGGACAGGGGGGAGAGAGACCCAGTACTTC	CASSIGERTGGRETQYF
TRBV7-3	few	TRBJ2-3	TRBD1	TGTGCCAGCAGCTTCGACAGGGGGGGCACAGATACGCAGTATTTT	CASSFDRGGTDTQYF
TRBV19	-	TRBJ1-2	-	TGTGCCAGTACTATCCTCGGGCAGGGTGAGAATGGCTACACCTTC	CASTILGQGENGYTF
TRBV9	-	TRBJ1-2	TRBD1	TGTGCCAGCAGCGACATACAGGGGAAGGATGGCTACACCTTC	CASSDIQGKDGYTF
TRBV30	-	TRBJ1-2	-	TGTGCCTGGAGTGACGGGGGTCTAGGGACTATCGGCTACACCTTC	CAWSDGGLGTIGYTF
TRBV20-1	few	TRBJ2-7	TRBD2	TGCAGTACGGGGGGGGCCTACGAGCAGTACTTC	CSTGGAYEQYF
TRBV6-1	many	TRBJ1-5	-	TGTGCCAGCAGTCTCCAGGAAAATCAGCCCCAGCATTTT	CASSLQENQPQHF